This T cell receptor (beta chain) was documented in a study of blood T cell repertoires in COVID-19. At the level of the study: Acute and convalescent COVID-19 specimens originated in the United States, Italy and Spain. T cells, B-cell-depleted T cells, or PBMCs supplied cDNA or gDNA.

Methods used by the authors: The assay estimated nucleated cells by amplifying reference gene primers. TCRdb's copy holds only in-frame clones and misses some; the assay was immunoSEQ multiplex PCR. The V and J calls and clone size come from that table; D and trimming were worked out from the DNA. The sample has 98,000 or so clones, approximately 85% seen once; the top ten hold about 4.8%. Trimming stripped 4 bases from V and 0 bases from J, with 16 bases between. Germline assignment: CDR1 SGHVS and CDR2 FQNEAQ. This CDR3 spans 17 amino acids. Sequenced input: peripheral blood. The rearrangement links TRBV7-8 to TRBJ1-5, with D maybe TRBD1 (5 bases). The clonotype was recovered from a man in his sixties with acute or convalescent COVID-19. The CDR3 spells CASSYRPRVDSNQPQHF. The CDR3 DNA reads TGTGCCAGCAGCTATAGACCCAGGGTGGATAGCAATCAGCCCCAGCATTTT.